One sample yielded the 23 T cell receptor beta chains listed below, sequenced in a study of blood T cell repertoires in COVID-19. The repertoire was sequenced with immunoSEQ multiplex PCR; TCRdb's copy has only in-frame clones and lacks some. The repertoire holds 25,000 or so clones, with 75% to 90% as singletons. The sample was peripheral blood. The receptors come from a human donor with acute or convalescent COVID-19. The donor label of this sample is uncertain.

The chain employs TRBV2 and TRBJ2-6; no reliable D call. Germline V gives CDR1 SNHLY, CDR2 FYNNEI. The V end was cut by 3 bases, the J end by 1 base, with 7 bases between. The CDR3 loop spans 15 amino acids. CDR3 sequence reads: CASSDWSSGANVLTF. The CDR3 DNA reads as TGTGCCAGCAGTGACTGGAGTTCTGGGGCCAACGTCCTGACTTTC.

The chain employs TRBV27 and TRBJ2-6, with D perhaps TRBD1 (6 bases). Germline lookup yields CDR1 MNHEY and CDR2 SMNVEV (reference sequence). This CDR3 spans 16 amino acids. Trimming removed 6 bases at V and 3 bases at J, with 15 bases between. In DNA, the CDR3 is TGTGCCAGCAGCGGACCAGGGGCCGGTGGGGCCAACGTCCTGACTTTC. Translation: CASSGPGAGGANVLTF. Filled out from reference TRBV27 and TRBJ2-6, the complete variable domain reads EAQVTQNPRYLITVTGKKLTVTCSQNMNHEYMSWYRQDPGLGLRQIYYSMNVEVTDKGDVPEGYKVSRKEKRNFPLILESPSPNQTSLYFCASSGPGAGGANVLTFGAGSRLTVL.

The rearrangement links TRBV18 to TRBJ1-1; D is possibly TRBD1 (5 bases). The CDR3 spans 15 residues. V was clipped by 3 bases and J by 1 base, with 12 bases between them. Germline V gene sequence: CDR1 KGHSH, CDR2 LQKENI. CDR3 amino acids: CASSPRSGKNTEAFF. The CDR3 DNA reads TGTGCCAGCTCACCCCGTTCAGGGAAGAACACTGAAGCTTTCTTT.

This clone occurred a few times. CDR3 nucleotides: TGTGCCAGCAGTTTCCTCGGGACAGGAGATTCACCCCTCCACTTT. Its protein product is CASSFLGTGDSPLHF. The V and J genes are TRBV11-1 and TRBJ1-6; 8 nucleotides line up with TRBD1. V shed 6 bases, J shed 8 bases, and the junction held 9 bases outside the gene matches. Germline assignment: CDR1 SGHAT and CDR2 FQDESV (reference sequence). This CDR3 is built from 15 residues.

The V call is TRBV9, the J call TRBJ2-7; possible D gene TRBD1, 6 bases. Between the trimmed V and J ends, which lost 4 bases and 0 bases, there was a span of 14 bases. CDR1 SGDLS and CDR2 YYNGEE come from the germline V gene. The CDR3 is 15 residues long. The CDR3 here is CASSTRTASSYEQYF. In DNA form, the CDR3 reads TGTGCCAGCAGCACGCGGACAGCTAGCTCCTACGAGCAGTACTTC.

V usage is TRBV2 and J usage is TRBJ1-3, with D perhaps TRBD1 (5 bases). CDR3 length: 16 residues. The V and J ends lost 7 bases and 2 bases respectively, with 18 bases between them. Germline CDR1 SNHLY, CDR2 FYNNEI. CDR3 in DNA: TGTGCCAGCACCCTCCTTGGGGGGGGGACTGGAAACACCATATATTTT. Translating gives CASTLLGGGTGNTIYF.

The chain carries TRBV6-6 and TRBJ1-3; tentative D call: TRBD1 (5 bases). This CDR3 is built from 15 residues. Germline V gene sequence: CDR1 MNHNY, CDR2 SVGAGI (reference sequence). The V gene lost 0 bases and the J gene lost 6 bases, with 12 bases spanning the gap. The CDR3 region has the DNA TGTGCCAGCAGTTACTCGGGTCAGGGCCTAAACACCATATATTTT. It yields the protein CASSYSGQGLNTIYF.

The count of this clone is one. V is TRBV30 and J is TRBJ2-7, with TRBD1 matching over 10 bases. With 1 base clipped from V and 6 bases from J, the junction kept 6 bases outside the gene matches. Germline CDR1 and CDR2: GTSNPN and SVGIG (reference sequence). This CDR3 comprises 14 residues. CDR3 sequence (DNA): TGTGCCTGGAGTGCCCTGACAGGGGGCGCCGAGCAGTACTTC. Its protein is CAWSALTGGAEQYF.

This chain joins TRBV30 and TRBJ2-7; 10 positions match TRBD1. Germline V gene sequence: CDR1 GTSNPN, CDR2 SVGIG (reference sequence). This CDR3 is 14 amino acids long. The trim removed 4 bases at V and 2 bases at J, leaving 5 bases unmatched. CDR3 nucleotide sequence: TGTGCCTGGACCCGGGACAGGGGTGCCTACGAGCAGTACTTC. Encoded protein: CAWTRDRGAYEQYF.

The chain is built from TRBV2 and TRBJ2-2; weak D call: TRBD1 (5 bases). The V end was cut by 6 bases, the J end by 5 bases, with 13 bases between. Germline V gene sequence: CDR1 SNHLY, CDR2 FYNNEI. The CDR3 is made up of 14 amino acids. The CDR3 sequence: CASRGQGWTGELFF. CDR3 in DNA: TGTGCCAGCAGGGGGCAGGGTTGGACCGGGGAGCTGTTTTTT.

The chain is built from TRBV3-1 (or the pseudogene TRBV3-2) and TRBJ2-1; 7 bases map to TRBD1. The ends lost 1 base at V and 3 bases at J; junction bases unmatched: 6. CDR1 is LGHDT and CDR2 is YNNKEL in the germline V gene (reference sequence). The CDR3 contains 16 residues. The CDR3 spells CASSQGRRGFYNEQFF. DNA for the CDR3: TGTGCCAGCAGCCAAGGTCGCAGGGGGTTCTACAATGAGCAGTTCTTC.

This chain links TRBV19 with TRBJ1-5; perhaps TRBD1 as D (6 bases). The CDR3 runs 14 residues. Trimming pared 6 bases from V and 3 bases from J, leaving 12 bases between. Germline V gene lookup returns CDR1 LNHDA and CDR2 SQIVND (reference sequence). CDR3 sequence: CASSLQGPNQPQHF. CDR3 coding DNA: TGTGCCAGTAGCTTACAGGGACCCAATCAGCCCCAGCATTTT.

J is TRBJ1-3 and V is TRBV9; TRBD1 aligns across 10 bases. The CDR3 is 17 residues long. The V and J ends lost 4 bases and 3 bases, in that order; junction bases with no gene match: 10. Germline assignment: CDR1 SGDLS and CDR2 YYNGEE. CDR3 protein: CASSPFVTGGNGNTIYF. The DNA of the CDR3 is TGTGCCAGCAGCCCATTTGTGACAGGGGGCAATGGAAACACCATATATTTT.

The chain carries TRBV5-1 and TRBJ2-1; 7 bases agree with TRBD2. The CDR3 is 16 residues long. Trimming at V came to 1 base and at J to 1 base, leaving 5 bases not matched to a gene. In germline, CDR1 is SGHRS, CDR2 YFSETQ. The CDR3 region has the DNA TGCGCCAGCAGCTTGTCATCGGGAGGATCCTACAATGAGCAGTTCTTC. As protein: CASSLSSGGSYNEQFF.

The chain employs TRBV10-3 and TRBJ1-1, with D hard to call. CDR1 and CDR2 (germline): ENHRY, SYGVKD. There are 11 residues in the CDR3. V lost 8 bases and J 1 base, leaving 5 bases between the germline ends. The CDR3 nucleotides read TGTGCCATCCGCGAGAACACTGAAGCTTTCTTT. Protein sequence: CAIRENTEAFF.

CDR3 sequence: CSVAAAPTSGNTIYF. CDR3 DNA: TGCAGCGTTGCAGCGGCACCGACCTCTGGAAACACCATATATTTT. J is TRBJ1-3 and V is TRBV29-1, with D unresolved. Trimming left V 4 bases short and J 0 bases short, with 13 bases between. Germline values: CDR1 SQVTM, CDR2 ANQGSEA. The CDR3 contains 15 residues.

This chain links TRBV7-9 with TRBJ1-2; 11 nucleotides match TRBD1. CDR1 and CDR2 (germline): SEHNR, FQNEAQ (reference sequence). The V gene end was trimmed by 4 bases and the J gene end by 6 bases; junction bases not matched to a gene: 4. The CDR3 totals 14 residues. CDR3 sequence reads: CASSWGDRGNGYTF. The CDR3 DNA reads TGTGCCAGCAGCTGGGGGGACAGGGGGAATGGCTACACCTTC.

The chain recombines TRBV7-6 with TRBJ2-1; D perhaps matches TRBD1 (6 bases). V lost 5 bases and J 9 bases, leaving 20 bases between the germline ends. This CDR3 region has 15 residues. Germline lookup yields CDR1 SGHVS and CDR2 FNYEAQ. The CDR3 loop is CASSLRELGASEQFF. The CDR3 DNA is TGTGCCAGCAGCCTGAGAGAACTGGGGGCCAGTGAGCAGTTCTTC.

This sequence joins TRBV19 and TRBJ1-5; 8 positions agree with TRBD1. Germline lookup yields CDR1 LNHDA and CDR2 SQIVND (reference sequence). The CDR3 contains 15 residues. The junction had 8 bases not matched to a gene; V was cut back by 4 bases and J by 6 bases. CDR3 residues: CASSTQGAQGQPQHF. CDR3 bases: TGTGCCAGTAGTACTCAGGGGGCGCAAGGTCAGCCCCAGCATTTT.

This chain uses TRBV7-8 with TRBJ2-3, with TRBD2 matching 12 bases. Germline-derived CDR1 and CDR2 are SGHVS and FQNEAQ. V trimming: 5 bases; J trimming: 3 bases; junction bases outside the gene matches: 12. This CDR3 is built from 18 residues. The CDR3, as DNA: TGTGCCAGCAGCCTGACTAGCGGGGGAAGGAGAGTTACAGATACGCAGTATTTT. Amino acids: CASSLTSGGRRVTDTQYF.

The chain couples TRBV19 to TRBJ1-1, with D perhaps TRBD1 (5 bases). This CDR3 comprises 13 residues. V lost 7 bases and J 7 bases, leaving 16 bases between the germline ends. From germline, CDR1 is LNHDA and CDR2 SQIVND (reference sequence). The CDR3, as DNA: TGTGCCAGTATGTCGGGGAGGGGAGGTGAAGCTTTCTTT. This sequence encodes CASMSGRGGEAFF.

This clone was found once. The gene calls are TRBV2 and TRBJ2-3; 7 bases line up with TRBD2. The V gene's germline CDR1 is SNHLY and CDR2 FYNNEI. Germline trimming cut 8 bases from V and 3 bases from J; bases unmatched to any gene: 5. The CDR3 spans 13 residues. CDR3: CASGGVGTDTQYF. In nucleotides, the CDR3 is TGTGCCAGCGGGGGGGTAGGGACAGATACGCAGTATTTT. Together with reference TRBV2 and TRBJ2-3, the CDR3 gives the full variable domain: EPEVTQTPSHQVTQMGQEVILRCVPISNHLYFYWYRQILGQKVEFLVSFYNNEISEKSEIFDDQFSVERPDGSNFTLKIRSTKLEDSAMYFCASGGVGTDTQYFGPGTRLTVL.

This chain links TRBV3-1 (or the pseudogene TRBV3-2) with TRBJ2-6; D is possibly TRBD1 (5 bases). Trimming cost V 4 bases and J 4 bases, with 20 bases left between them. Germline assignment: CDR1 LGHDT and CDR2 YNNKEL (reference sequence). The CDR3 has 18 residues. CDR3 sequence: CASSPRQFRFSGANVLTF. The CDR3 nucleotides are TGTGCCAGCAGCCCTCGACAGTTTCGATTTAGCGGGGCCAACGTCCTGACTTTC.